The rows below give T cell receptor beta chains drawn from one sample of a study of a mutant IDH1 vaccine in newly diagnosed glioma. These receptors have no identified antigens. Using immunoSEQ multiplex PCR, the repertoire was profiled, and TCRdb retains in-frame clones only, with some absent. The sample yields about 44,000 clones, 80% to 85% seen once. This material consisted of PBMCs, taken from a glioma patient whose treatment included an IDH1 peptide vaccine. Receptors originate from a woman in her forties with glioma. Some clones in this sample may be carry-over from other donors' samples. The CDR3 runs from the conserved cysteine through the conserved F or W. The D gene is left open where the match is weak. The listing skips clone size in some rows; elsewhere it reads once, few, many or a size class.

j_call: TRBJ2-7; d_call: NA; v_call: TRBV6-6; clone_size: once; cdr3_nt: TGTGCCAGCAGTTACTCAGGCGGGACAAGCGATTACGAGCAGTACTTC; cdr3_aa: CASSYSGGTSDYEQYF
j_call: TRBJ2-5; d_call: NA; v_call: TRBV4-3; clone_size: once; cdr3_nt: TGCGCCAGCAGCCAGGGGCAGGGGAGGGAGACCCAGTACTTC; cdr3_aa: CASSQGQGRETQYF
j_call: TRBJ1-1; d_call: NA; v_call: TRBV25-1; clone_size: NA; cdr3_nt: TGTGCCAGCAGTGAATTGGGACCTCGTGAAGCTTTCTTT; cdr3_aa: CASSELGPREAFF
j_call: TRBJ1-1; d_call: NA; v_call: TRBV7-2; clone_size: NA; cdr3_nt: TGTGCCAGCAGCTTACGCGGCAACACTGAAGCTTTCTTT; cdr3_aa: CASSLRGNTEAFF
j_call: TRBJ1-1; d_call: TRBD1; v_call: TRBV9; clone_size: NA; cdr3_nt: TGTGCCAGCAGCGGCGAACAGGGGGGCACTGAAGCTTTCTTT; cdr3_aa: CASSGEQGGTEAFF
j_call: TRBJ2-2; d_call: NA; v_call: TRBV6-5; clone_size: NA; cdr3_nt: TGTGCCAGCAGTTACGTGGGCAGAACTTTAACCGGGGAGCTGTTTTTT; cdr3_aa: CASSYVGRTLTGELFF
j_call: TRBJ2-2; d_call: NA; v_call: TRBV14; clone_size: NA; cdr3_nt: TGTGCCAGCAGCCAAGTGGAATACACCGGGGAGCTGTTTTTT; cdr3_aa: CASSQVEYTGELFF
j_call: TRBJ2-3; d_call: TRBD1; v_call: TRBV9; clone_size: NA; cdr3_nt: TGTGCCAGCAGCGCCGGGACAGGTTTGAATACGCAGTATTTT; cdr3_aa: CASSAGTGLNTQYF
j_call: TRBJ2-5; d_call: NA; v_call: TRBV13; clone_size: NA; cdr3_nt: TGTGCCAGCAGCTTAGGCCTTTCCCTGGGGGAGACCCAGTACTTC; cdr3_aa: CASSLGLSLGETQYF
j_call: TRBJ2-1; d_call: TRBD2; v_call: TRBV10-3; clone_size: NA; cdr3_nt: TGTGCCATCAGCCCGACTAGCGGGATCAACAATGAGCAGTTCTTC; cdr3_aa: CAISPTSGINNEQFF
j_call: TRBJ1-2; d_call: TRBD1; v_call: TRBV29-1; clone_size: NA; cdr3_nt: TGCAGCGTTAAGACAGGGAGGAATGGCTACACCTTC; cdr3_aa: CSVKTGRNGYTF
j_call: TRBJ1-4; d_call: NA; v_call: TRBV19; clone_size: NA; cdr3_nt: TGTGCCAGTATGGGGCTGGGGGCCACGGATGAAAAACTGTTTTTT; cdr3_aa: CASMGLGATDEKLFF
j_call: TRBJ1-4; d_call: NA; v_call: TRBV4-2; clone_size: few; cdr3_nt: TGTGCCAGCAGATCGGGGGGAGGGGAAGAAAAACTGTTTTTT; cdr3_aa: CASRSGGGEEKLFF
j_call: TRBJ1-4; d_call: NA; v_call: TRBV6-1; clone_size: NA; cdr3_nt: TGTGCCAGCATCACGGGTGGAAAACTGTTTTTT; cdr3_aa: CASITGGKLFF
j_call: TRBJ2-5; d_call: NA; v_call: TRBV27; clone_size: NA; cdr3_nt: TGTGCCAGCAGTCGATTGCAGGGTCGTGCGGAGACCCAGTACTTC; cdr3_aa: CASSRLQGRAETQYF
j_call: TRBJ1-1; d_call: NA; v_call: TRBV4-3; clone_size: NA; cdr3_nt: TGCGCCAGCAGCCAAAGGTGGGGAGGGGGAGACGGCACTGAAGCTTTCTTT; cdr3_aa: CASSQRWGGGDGTEAFF
j_call: TRBJ2-6; d_call: TRBD1; v_call: TRBV4-3; clone_size: NA; cdr3_nt: TGCGCCAGCAGCCAACACAGGGGGCGGGCTGGGGCCAACGTCCTGACTTTC; cdr3_aa: CASSQHRGRAGANVLTF
j_call: TRBJ2-1; d_call: NA; v_call: TRBV19; clone_size: few; cdr3_nt: TGTGCCAGTAGTATAGAGCCGCGCAATGAGCAGTTCTTC; cdr3_aa: CASSIEPRNEQFF
j_call: TRBJ1-5; d_call: NA; v_call: TRBV6-5; clone_size: NA; cdr3_nt: TGTGCCAGCAAATCTCGGGGGGGGGCCTTTGCCCAGCATTTT; cdr3_aa: CASKSRGGAFAQHF
j_call: TRBJ1-1; d_call: NA; v_call: TRBV15; clone_size: medium-sized; cdr3_nt: TGTGCCACCAGCAGAGATGGGATGGGGGGTGCTGAAGCTTTCTTT; cdr3_aa: CATSRDGMGGAEAFF
j_call: TRBJ2-5; d_call: NA; v_call: TRBV6-1; clone_size: NA; cdr3_nt: TGTGCCAGCAGGTACAGGGCCCTCCAAGAGACCCAGTACTTC; cdr3_aa: CASRYRALQETQYF
j_call: TRBJ2-1; d_call: NA; v_call: TRBV10-3; clone_size: NA; cdr3_nt: TGTGCCATCGGAAATGAGCAGTTCTTC; cdr3_aa: CAIGNEQFF
j_call: TRBJ1-1; d_call: NA; v_call: TRBV7-2; clone_size: NA; cdr3_nt: TGTGCCAGCAGCTTCCAACAGACTGAAGCTTTCTTT; cdr3_aa: CASSFQQTEAFF
j_call: TRBJ1-4; d_call: NA; v_call: TRBV19; clone_size: NA; cdr3_nt: TGTGCCAGTAGTCCATCCACAGGGTTGGGTGAAAAACTGTTTTTT; cdr3_aa: CASSPSTGLGEKLFF
j_call: TRBJ1-6; d_call: NA; v_call: TRBV6-1; clone_size: NA; cdr3_nt: TGTGCCAGCAGTGAAATTAGGACGGTGAGCTCCTATAATTCACCCCTCCACTTT; cdr3_aa: CASSEIRTVSSYNSPLHF
j_call: TRBJ2-7; d_call: NA; v_call: TRBV5-8; clone_size: once; cdr3_nt: TGTGCCAGCAGCTTGGGGGGATTCTCCTACGAGCAGTACTTC; cdr3_aa: CASSLGGFSYEQYF
j_call: TRBJ2-5; d_call: TRBD2; v_call: TRBV5-1; clone_size: NA; cdr3_nt: TGCGCCAGCAGCTTAGGACTAGCGCTAGAGACCCAGTACTTC; cdr3_aa: CASSLGLALETQYF
j_call: TRBJ1-2; d_call: NA; v_call: TRBV4-3; clone_size: NA; cdr3_nt: TGCGCCAGCAGCCAAGATGCGATGACAGGTATCTATGGCTACACCTTC; cdr3_aa: CASSQDAMTGIYGYTF
j_call: TRBJ1-3; d_call: NA; v_call: TRBV7-2; clone_size: NA; cdr3_nt: TGTGCCAGCAGCTTGGGACCTACAGGGTCCGGAAACACCATATATTTT; cdr3_aa: CASSLGPTGSGNTIYF
j_call: TRBJ2-5; d_call: NA; v_call: TRBV20-1; clone_size: few; cdr3_nt: TGCAGTGCTAGCGGACAAGAGACCCAGTACTTC; cdr3_aa: CSASGQETQYF
j_call: TRBJ2-1; d_call: NA; v_call: TRBV18; clone_size: NA; cdr3_nt: TGTGCCAGCTCCCCCGGACAATATCATGAGCAGTTCTTC; cdr3_aa: CASSPGQYHEQFF
j_call: TRBJ2-1; d_call: NA; v_call: TRBV11-2; clone_size: NA; cdr3_nt: TGTGCCAGCAGCATACCCGGGACGAGTGAGCAGTTCTTC; cdr3_aa: CASSIPGTSEQFF
j_call: TRBJ1-5; d_call: NA; v_call: TRBV29-1; clone_size: NA; cdr3_nt: TGCAGCGTTGTACAGGGTGGCAATCAGCCCCAGCATTTT; cdr3_aa: CSVVQGGNQPQHF
j_call: TRBJ1-1; d_call: NA; v_call: TRBV9; clone_size: NA; cdr3_nt: TGTGCCAGCAGCGTAGCTTCGACCATGGGCACTGAAGCTTTCTTT; cdr3_aa: CASSVASTMGTEAFF
j_call: TRBJ1-1; d_call: TRBD1; v_call: TRBV6-6; clone_size: few; cdr3_nt: TGTGCCAGCAGTGACAGGGGGAGGGCGGCTTTCTTT; cdr3_aa: CASSDRGRAAFF
j_call: TRBJ2-2; d_call: NA; v_call: TRBV7-9; clone_size: NA; cdr3_nt: TGTGCCAGCAGCTTAGGGCCCCCGATCACCGGGGAGCTGTTTTTT; cdr3_aa: CASSLGPPITGELFF
j_call: TRBJ1-1; d_call: NA; v_call: TRBV28; clone_size: NA; cdr3_nt: TGTGCCAGCAAAGTTCGGTACCCGAACACTGAAGCTTTCTTT; cdr3_aa: CASKVRYPNTEAFF
j_call: TRBJ1-1; d_call: NA; v_call: TRBV2; clone_size: NA; cdr3_nt: TGTGCCAGCAGTACTGGACGGACTGAAGCTTTCTTT; cdr3_aa: CASSTGRTEAFF
j_call: TRBJ2-1; d_call: NA; v_call: TRBV29-1; clone_size: NA; cdr3_nt: TGCAGCGTTGTTCGGACTCGACAAATATCGATCGGCAGCAATGAGCAGTTCTTC; cdr3_aa: CSVVRTRQISIGSNEQFF
j_call: TRBJ1-1; d_call: NA; v_call: TRBV5-4; clone_size: NA; cdr3_nt: TGTGCCAGCAGCCCCGGAGGGCGCTTGTATGTGAACACTGAAGCTTTCTTT; cdr3_aa: CASSPGGRLYVNTEAFF
j_call: TRBJ1-3; d_call: NA; v_call: TRBV19; clone_size: NA; cdr3_nt: TGTGCCAGTAGTATAGACTTGGACAGCGCAACCACCATATATTTT; cdr3_aa: CASSIDLDSATTIYF
j_call: TRBJ2-7; d_call: TRBD1; v_call: TRBV5-4; clone_size: NA; cdr3_nt: TGTGCCAGCAGCTGGACAGGGGGGACGAGCGAGCAGTACTTC; cdr3_aa: CASSWTGGTSEQYF
j_call: TRBJ2-7; d_call: TRBD1; v_call: TRBV5-1; clone_size: NA; cdr3_nt: TGCGCCAGCAGCTTGGTGGGGACAGCGAGCTCCTACGAGCAGTACTTC; cdr3_aa: CASSLVGTASSYEQYF
j_call: TRBJ2-7; d_call: TRBD1; v_call: TRBV7-8; clone_size: NA; cdr3_nt: TGTGCCAGCAGCTTAGACCCGGGACAGGGTTACGAGCAGTACTTC; cdr3_aa: CASSLDPGQGYEQYF
j_call: TRBJ2-7; d_call: NA; v_call: TRBV4-1; clone_size: NA; cdr3_nt: TGCGCCAGCAGCCTTTATCGAGCTGGAGAGCAGTACTTC; cdr3_aa: CASSLYRAGEQYF
j_call: TRBJ1-6; d_call: NA; v_call: TRBV6-5; clone_size: NA; cdr3_nt: TGTGCCAGCAGTTACAAATGGGGACGGCAGACTTCACCCCTCCACTTT; cdr3_aa: CASSYKWGRQTSPLHF
j_call: TRBJ1-1; d_call: NA; v_call: TRBV18; clone_size: few; cdr3_nt: TGTGCCAGCTCACAAGGGGGAAGGAACACTGAAGCTTTCTTT; cdr3_aa: CASSQGGRNTEAFF
j_call: TRBJ1-1; d_call: NA; v_call: TRBV5-1; clone_size: NA; cdr3_nt: TGCGCCAGCAGCTTGGCCGGGTTGGGCACTGAAGCTTTCTTT; cdr3_aa: CASSLAGLGTEAFF
j_call: TRBJ2-1; d_call: NA; v_call: TRBV25-1; clone_size: NA; cdr3_nt: TGTGCCAGCAGTGATATGGGAGGTGGCTATGAGCAGTTCTTC; cdr3_aa: CASSDMGGGYEQFF
j_call: TRBJ2-2; d_call: NA; v_call: TRBV9; clone_size: NA; cdr3_nt: TGTGCCAGCAGCCCAAAAGTCACCGGGGAGCTGTTTTTT; cdr3_aa: CASSPKVTGELFF
j_call: TRBJ2-1; d_call: NA; v_call: TRBV27; clone_size: NA; cdr3_nt: TGTGCCAGCAGTTTTTCCGGGACAAGGGTACGGGAGCAGTTCTTC; cdr3_aa: CASSFSGTRVREQFF
j_call: TRBJ1-5; d_call: NA; v_call: TRBV7-9; clone_size: NA; cdr3_nt: TGTGCCAGCAGCTTAGGATGGGAGCAGCCCCAGCATTTT; cdr3_aa: CASSLGWEQPQHF
j_call: TRBJ1-5; d_call: NA; v_call: TRBV6-1; clone_size: NA; cdr3_nt: TGTGCCAGCAGTGAGGTGGGGCTGAGAAATCAGCCCCAGCATTTT; cdr3_aa: CASSEVGLRNQPQHF
j_call: TRBJ2-5; d_call: NA; v_call: TRBV28; clone_size: NA; cdr3_nt: TGTGCCAGCACCCAGGGTGGGGGTCAAGAGACCCAGTACTTC; cdr3_aa: CASTQGGGQETQYF
j_call: TRBJ2-7; d_call: NA; v_call: TRBV19; clone_size: once; cdr3_nt: TGTGCCAGTGGGGGTTTACACTACGAGCAGTACTTC; cdr3_aa: CASGGLHYEQYF